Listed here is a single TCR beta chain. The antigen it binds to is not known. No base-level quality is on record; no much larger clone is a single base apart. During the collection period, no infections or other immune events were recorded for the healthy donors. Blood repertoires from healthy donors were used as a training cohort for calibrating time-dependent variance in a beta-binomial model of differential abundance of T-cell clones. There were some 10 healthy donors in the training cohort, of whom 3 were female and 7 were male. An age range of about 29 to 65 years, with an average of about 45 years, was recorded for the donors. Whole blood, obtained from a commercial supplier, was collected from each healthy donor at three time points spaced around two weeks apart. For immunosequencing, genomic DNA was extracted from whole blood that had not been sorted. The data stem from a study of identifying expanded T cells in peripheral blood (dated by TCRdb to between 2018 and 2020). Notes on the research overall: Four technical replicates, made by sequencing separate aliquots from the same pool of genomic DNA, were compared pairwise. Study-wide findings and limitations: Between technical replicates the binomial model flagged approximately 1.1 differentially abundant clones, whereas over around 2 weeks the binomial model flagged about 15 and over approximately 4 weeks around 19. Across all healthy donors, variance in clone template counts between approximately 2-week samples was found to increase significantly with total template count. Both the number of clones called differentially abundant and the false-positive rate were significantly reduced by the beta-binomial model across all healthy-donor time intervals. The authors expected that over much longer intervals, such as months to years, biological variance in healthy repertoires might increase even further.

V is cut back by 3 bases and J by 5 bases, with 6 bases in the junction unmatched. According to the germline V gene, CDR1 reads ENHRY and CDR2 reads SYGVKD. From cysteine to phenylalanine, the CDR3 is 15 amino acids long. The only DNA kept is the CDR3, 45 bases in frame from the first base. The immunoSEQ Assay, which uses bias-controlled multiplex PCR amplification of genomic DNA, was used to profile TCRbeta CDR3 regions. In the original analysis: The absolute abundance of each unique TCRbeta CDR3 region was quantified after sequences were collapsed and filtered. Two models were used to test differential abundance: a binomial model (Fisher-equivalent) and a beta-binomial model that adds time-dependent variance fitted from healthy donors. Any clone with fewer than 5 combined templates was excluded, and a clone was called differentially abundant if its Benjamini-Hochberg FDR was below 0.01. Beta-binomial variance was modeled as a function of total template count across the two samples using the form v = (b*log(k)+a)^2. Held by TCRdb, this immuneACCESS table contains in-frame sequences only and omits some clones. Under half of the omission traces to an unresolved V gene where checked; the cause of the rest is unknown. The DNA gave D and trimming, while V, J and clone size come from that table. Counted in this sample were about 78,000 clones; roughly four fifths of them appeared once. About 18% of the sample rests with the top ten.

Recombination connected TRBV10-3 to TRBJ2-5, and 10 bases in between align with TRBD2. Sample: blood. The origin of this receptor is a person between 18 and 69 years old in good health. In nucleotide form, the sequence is TGTGCCATCAGTGACCAGCGGGAGGGTCGGGAGACCCAGTACTTC. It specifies CAISDQREGRETQYF.